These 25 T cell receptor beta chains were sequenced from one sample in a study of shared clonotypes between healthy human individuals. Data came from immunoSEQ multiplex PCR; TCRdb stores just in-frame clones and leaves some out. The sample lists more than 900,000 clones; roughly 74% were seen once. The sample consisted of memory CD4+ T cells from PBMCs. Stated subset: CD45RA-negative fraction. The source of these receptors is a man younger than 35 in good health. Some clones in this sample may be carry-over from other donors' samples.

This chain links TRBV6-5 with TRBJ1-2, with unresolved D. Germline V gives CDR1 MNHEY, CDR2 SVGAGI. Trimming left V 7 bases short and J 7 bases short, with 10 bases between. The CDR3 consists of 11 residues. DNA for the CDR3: TGTGCCAGCATGATAACGGGTGGCTACACCTTC. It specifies CASMITGGYTF.

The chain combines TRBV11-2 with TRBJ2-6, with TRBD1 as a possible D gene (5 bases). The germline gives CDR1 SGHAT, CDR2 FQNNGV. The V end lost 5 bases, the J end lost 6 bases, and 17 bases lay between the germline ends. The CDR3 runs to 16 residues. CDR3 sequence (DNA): TGTGCCAGCAGCCGATTAGGGGCGGCTCCGGCCAACGTCCTGACTTTC. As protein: CASSRLGAAPANVLTF.

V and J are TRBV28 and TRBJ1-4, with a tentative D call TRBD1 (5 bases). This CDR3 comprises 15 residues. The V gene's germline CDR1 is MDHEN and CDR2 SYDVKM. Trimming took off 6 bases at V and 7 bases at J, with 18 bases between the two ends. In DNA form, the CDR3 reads TGTGCCAGCAGAGCGCCTGGGGGAGAAGGTGAAAAACTGTTTTTT. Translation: CASRAPGGEGEKLFF.

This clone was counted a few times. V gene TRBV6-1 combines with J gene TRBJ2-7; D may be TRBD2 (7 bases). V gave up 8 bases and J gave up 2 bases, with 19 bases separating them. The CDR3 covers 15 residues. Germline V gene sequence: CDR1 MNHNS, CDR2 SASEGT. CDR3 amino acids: CASGSGGGITYEQYF. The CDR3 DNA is TGTGCCAGCGGATCAGGCGGGGGCATTACCTACGAGCAGTACTTC.

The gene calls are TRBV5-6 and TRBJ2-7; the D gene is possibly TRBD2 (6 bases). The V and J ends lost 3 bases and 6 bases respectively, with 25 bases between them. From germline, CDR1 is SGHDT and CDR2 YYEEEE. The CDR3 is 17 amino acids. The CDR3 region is CASSSRGMGEVTGEQYF. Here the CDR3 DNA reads TGTGCCAGCAGCTCCCGGGGAATGGGGGAGGTGACCGGCGAGCAGTACTTC.

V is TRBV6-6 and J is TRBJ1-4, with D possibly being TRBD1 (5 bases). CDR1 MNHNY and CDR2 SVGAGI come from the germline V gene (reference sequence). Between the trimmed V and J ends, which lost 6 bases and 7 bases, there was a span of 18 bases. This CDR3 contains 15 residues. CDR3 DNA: TGTGCCAGCAGCCGCGCCGGGGGAGTCCGTGAAAAACTGTTTTTT. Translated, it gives CASSRAGGVREKLFF.

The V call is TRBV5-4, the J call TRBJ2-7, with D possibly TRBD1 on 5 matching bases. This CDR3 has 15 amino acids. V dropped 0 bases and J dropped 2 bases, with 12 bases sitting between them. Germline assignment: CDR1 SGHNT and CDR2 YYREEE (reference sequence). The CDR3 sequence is CASSLGATDPYEQYF. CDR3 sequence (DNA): TGTGCCAGCAGCTTGGGCGCGACAGATCCCTACGAGCAGTACTTC.

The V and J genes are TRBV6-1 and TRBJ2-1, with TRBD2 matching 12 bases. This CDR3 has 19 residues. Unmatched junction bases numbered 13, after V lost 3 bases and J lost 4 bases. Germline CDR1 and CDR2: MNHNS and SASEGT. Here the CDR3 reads CASSEGLLGLAGSYNEQFF. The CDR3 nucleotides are TGTGCCAGCAGTGAGGGACTGCTTGGACTAGCGGGATCTTACAATGAGCAGTTCTTC.

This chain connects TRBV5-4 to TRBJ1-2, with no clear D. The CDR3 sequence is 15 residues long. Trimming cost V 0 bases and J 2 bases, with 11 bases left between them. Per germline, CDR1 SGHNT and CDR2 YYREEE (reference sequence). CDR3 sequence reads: CASSLGIDWNYGYTF. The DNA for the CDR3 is TGTGCCAGCAGCTTGGGGATAGACTGGAACTATGGCTACACCTTC. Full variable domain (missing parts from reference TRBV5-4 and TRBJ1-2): ETGVTQSPTHLIKTRGQQVTLRCSSQSGHNTVSWYQQALGQGPQFIFQYYREEENGRGNFPPRFSGLQFPNYSSELNVNALELDDSALYLCASSLGIDWNYGYTFGSGTRLTVV.

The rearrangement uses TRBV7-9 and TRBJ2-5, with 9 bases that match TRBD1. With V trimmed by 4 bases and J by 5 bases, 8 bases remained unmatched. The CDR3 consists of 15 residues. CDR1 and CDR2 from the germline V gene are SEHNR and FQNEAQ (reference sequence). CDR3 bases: TGTGCCAGCAGCTCCAACAGGGGGCTTCGGGAGACCCAGTACTTC. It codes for CASSSNRGLRETQYF.

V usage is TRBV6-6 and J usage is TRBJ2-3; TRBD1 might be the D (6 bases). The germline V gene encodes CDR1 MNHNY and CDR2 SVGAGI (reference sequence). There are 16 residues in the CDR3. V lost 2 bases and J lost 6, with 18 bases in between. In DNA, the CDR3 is TGTGCCAGCAGTTACCTGGCTAGCAGCGACAGGGATACGCAGTATTTT. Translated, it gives CASSYLASSDRDTQYF.

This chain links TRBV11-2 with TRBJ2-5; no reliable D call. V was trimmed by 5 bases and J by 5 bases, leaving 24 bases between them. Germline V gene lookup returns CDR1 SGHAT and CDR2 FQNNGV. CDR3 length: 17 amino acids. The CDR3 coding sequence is TGTGCCAGCAGCCGGGTAGGGTGGGCCGACCTGAGTGAGACCCAGTACTTC. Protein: CASSRVGWADLSETQYF.

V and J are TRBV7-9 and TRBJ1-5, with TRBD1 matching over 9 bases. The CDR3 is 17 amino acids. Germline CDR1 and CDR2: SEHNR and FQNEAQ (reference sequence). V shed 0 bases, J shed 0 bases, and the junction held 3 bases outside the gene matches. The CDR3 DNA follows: TGTGCCAGCAGCTTAGCGCGGACAGGGGATAGCAATCAGCCCCAGCATTTT. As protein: CASSLARTGDSNQPQHF.

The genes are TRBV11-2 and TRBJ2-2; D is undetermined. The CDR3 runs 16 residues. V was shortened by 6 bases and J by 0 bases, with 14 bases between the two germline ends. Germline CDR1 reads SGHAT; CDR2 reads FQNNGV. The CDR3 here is CASSGLLLSNTGELFF. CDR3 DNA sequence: TGTGCCAGCAGTGGCCTATTGCTATCGAACACCGGGGAGCTGTTTTTT. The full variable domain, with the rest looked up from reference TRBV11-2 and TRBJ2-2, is EAGVAQSPRYKIIEKRQSVAFWCNPISGHATLYWYQQILGQGPKLLIQFQNNGVVDDSQLPKDRFSAERLKGVDSTLKIQPAKLEDSAVYLCASSGLLLSNTGELFFGEGSRLTVL.

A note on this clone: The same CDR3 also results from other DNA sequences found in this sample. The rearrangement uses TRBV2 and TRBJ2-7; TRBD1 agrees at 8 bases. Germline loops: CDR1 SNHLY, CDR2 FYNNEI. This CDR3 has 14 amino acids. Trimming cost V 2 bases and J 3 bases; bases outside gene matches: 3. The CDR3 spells CASSEQGALYEQYF. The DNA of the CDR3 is TGTGCCAGCAGTGAACAGGGGGCTCTCTACGAGCAGTACTTC.

The CDR3 spells CASSPQVSTEAFF. CDR3 nucleotides: TGTGCCAGCAGCCCTCAGGTGAGCACTGAAGCTTTCTTT. The V and J genes are TRBV7-2 and TRBJ1-1; no definite D call. Deletions cut 5 bases from V and 4 bases from J, with 11 bases between. The length of the CDR3 is 13 residues. CDR1 and CDR2 from the germline V gene are SGHTA and FQGNSA.

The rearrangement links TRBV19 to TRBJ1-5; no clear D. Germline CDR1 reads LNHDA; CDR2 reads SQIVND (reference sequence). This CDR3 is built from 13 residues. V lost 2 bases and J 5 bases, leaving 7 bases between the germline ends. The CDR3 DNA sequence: TGTGCCAGTAGTATAACCCGTCATCAGCCCCAGCATTTT. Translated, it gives CASSITRHQPQHF.

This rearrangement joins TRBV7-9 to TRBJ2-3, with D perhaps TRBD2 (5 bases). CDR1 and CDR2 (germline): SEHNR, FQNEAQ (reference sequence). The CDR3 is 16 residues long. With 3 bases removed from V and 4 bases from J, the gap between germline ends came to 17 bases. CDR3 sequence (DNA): TGTGCCAGCAGCTTCGGTGGGAGCGCCGGGGCAGATACGCAGTATTTT. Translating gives CASSFGGSAGADTQYF. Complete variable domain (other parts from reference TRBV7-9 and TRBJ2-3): DTGVSQNPRHKITKRGQNVTFRCDPISEHNRLYWYRQTLGQGPEFLTYFQNEAQLEKSRLLSDRFSAERPKGSFSTLEIQRTEQGDSAMYLCASSFGGSAGADTQYFGPGTRLTVL.

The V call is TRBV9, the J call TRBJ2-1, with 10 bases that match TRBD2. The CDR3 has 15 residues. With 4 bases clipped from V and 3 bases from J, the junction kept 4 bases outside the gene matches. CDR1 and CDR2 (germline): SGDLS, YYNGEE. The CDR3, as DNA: TGTGCCAGCAGCTCCGCTAGCGGGAGCTACAATGAGCAGTTCTTC. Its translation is CASSSASGSYNEQFF.

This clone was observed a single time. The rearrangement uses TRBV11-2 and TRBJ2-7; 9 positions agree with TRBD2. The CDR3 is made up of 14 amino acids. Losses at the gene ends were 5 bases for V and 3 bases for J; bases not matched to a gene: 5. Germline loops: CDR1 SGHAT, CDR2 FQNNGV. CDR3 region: CASSAIAGVYEQYF. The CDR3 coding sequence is TGTGCCAGCAGCGCCATAGCGGGAGTCTACGAGCAGTACTTC.

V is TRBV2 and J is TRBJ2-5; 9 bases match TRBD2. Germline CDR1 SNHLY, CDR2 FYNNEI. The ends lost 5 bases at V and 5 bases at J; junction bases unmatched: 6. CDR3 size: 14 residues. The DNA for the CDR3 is TGTGCCAGCAGTTATAGCGGGAGCGGGGAGACCCAGTACTTC. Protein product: CASSYSGSGETQYF.

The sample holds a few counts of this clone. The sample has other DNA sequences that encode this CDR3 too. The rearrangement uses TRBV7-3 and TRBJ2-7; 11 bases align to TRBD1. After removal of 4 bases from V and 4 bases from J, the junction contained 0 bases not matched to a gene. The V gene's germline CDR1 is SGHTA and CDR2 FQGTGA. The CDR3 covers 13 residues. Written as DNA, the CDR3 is TGTGCCAGCAGCTGGGACAGGGGGTACGAGCAGTACTTC. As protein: CASSWDRGYEQYF.

CDR3 residues: CASSSRTRRLYNEQFF. The CDR3 region has the DNA TGTGCCAGCAGTTCAAGGACTAGGAGGCTTTACAATGAGCAGTTCTTC. The rearrangement joins TRBV27 to TRBJ2-1, with 7 bases aligning to TRBD2. The CDR3 loop spans 16 amino acids. CDR1 and CDR2 from the germline V gene are MNHEY and SMNVEV (reference sequence). Losses at the gene ends were 4 bases for V and 4 bases for J; bases not matched to a gene: 10.

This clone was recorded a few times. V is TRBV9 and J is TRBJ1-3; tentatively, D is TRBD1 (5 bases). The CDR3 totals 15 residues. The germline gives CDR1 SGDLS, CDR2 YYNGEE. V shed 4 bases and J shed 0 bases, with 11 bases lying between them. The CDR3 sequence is CASSLGQVSGNTIYF. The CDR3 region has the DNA TGTGCCAGCAGCCTGGGGCAGGTCTCTGGAAACACCATATATTTT. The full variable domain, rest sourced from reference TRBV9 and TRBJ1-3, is DSGVTQTPKHLITATGQRVTLRCSPRSGDLSVYWYQQSLDQGLQFLIQYYNGEERAKGNILERFSAQQFPDLHSELNLSSLELGDSALYFCASSLGQVSGNTIYFGEGSWLTVV.

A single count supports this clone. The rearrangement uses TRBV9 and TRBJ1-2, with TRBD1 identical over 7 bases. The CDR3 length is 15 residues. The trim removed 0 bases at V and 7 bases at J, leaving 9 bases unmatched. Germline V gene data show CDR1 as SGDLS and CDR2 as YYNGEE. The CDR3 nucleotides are TGTGCCAGCAGCGTAGGGAAAAGGACAGGTCCTGGCTACACCTTC. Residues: CASSVGKRTGPGYTF.